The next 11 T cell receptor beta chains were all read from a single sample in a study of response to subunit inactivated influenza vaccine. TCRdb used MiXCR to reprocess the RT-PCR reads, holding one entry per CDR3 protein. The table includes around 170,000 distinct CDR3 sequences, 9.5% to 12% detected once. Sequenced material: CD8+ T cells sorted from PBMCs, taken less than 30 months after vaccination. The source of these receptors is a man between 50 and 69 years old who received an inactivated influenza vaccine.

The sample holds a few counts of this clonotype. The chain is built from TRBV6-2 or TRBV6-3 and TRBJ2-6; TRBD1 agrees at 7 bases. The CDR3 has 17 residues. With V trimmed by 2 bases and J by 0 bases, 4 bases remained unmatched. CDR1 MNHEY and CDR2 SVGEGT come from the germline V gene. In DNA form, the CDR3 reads TGTGCCAGCAGTTACCATACAGGGGACTCTGGGGCCAACGTCCTGACTTTC. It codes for CASSYHTGDSGANVLTF.

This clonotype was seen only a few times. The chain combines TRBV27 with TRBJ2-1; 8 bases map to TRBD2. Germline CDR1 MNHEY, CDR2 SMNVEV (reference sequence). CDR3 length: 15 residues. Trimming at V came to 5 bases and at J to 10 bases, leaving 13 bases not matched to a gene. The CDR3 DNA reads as TGTGCCAGCAGTCCCGGGACTAGATCAGTTCAGGAGCAGTTCTTC. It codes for CASSPGTRSVQEQFF.

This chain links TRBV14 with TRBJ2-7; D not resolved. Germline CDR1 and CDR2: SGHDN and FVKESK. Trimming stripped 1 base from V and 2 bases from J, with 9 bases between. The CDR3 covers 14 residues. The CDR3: CASSQVDGAYEQYF. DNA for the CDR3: TGTGCCAGCAGCCAAGTTGACGGAGCCTACGAGCAGTACTTC.

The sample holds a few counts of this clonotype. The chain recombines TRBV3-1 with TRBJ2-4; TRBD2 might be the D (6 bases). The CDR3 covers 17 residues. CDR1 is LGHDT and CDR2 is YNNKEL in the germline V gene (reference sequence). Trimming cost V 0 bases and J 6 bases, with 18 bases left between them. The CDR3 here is CASSQELGREGLNIQYF. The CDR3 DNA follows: TGTGCCAGCAGCCAAGAGCTGGGACGAGAGGGACTAAACATTCAGTACTTC.

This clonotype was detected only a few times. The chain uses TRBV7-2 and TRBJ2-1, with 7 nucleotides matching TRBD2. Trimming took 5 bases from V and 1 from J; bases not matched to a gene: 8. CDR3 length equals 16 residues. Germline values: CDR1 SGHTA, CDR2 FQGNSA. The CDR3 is CASSNLAGRSYNEQFF. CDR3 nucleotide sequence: TGTGCCAGCAGCAACTTAGCGGGTCGTTCCTACAATGAGCAGTTCTTC.

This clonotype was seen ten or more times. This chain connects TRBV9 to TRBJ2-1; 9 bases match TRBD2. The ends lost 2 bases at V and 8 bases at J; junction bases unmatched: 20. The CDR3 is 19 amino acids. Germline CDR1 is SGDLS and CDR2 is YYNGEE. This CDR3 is CASSVSGSGLVYSGHEQFF. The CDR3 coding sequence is TGTGCCAGCAGCGTTAGCGGGAGTGGACTCGTCTACTCAGGTCATGAGCAGTTCTTC.

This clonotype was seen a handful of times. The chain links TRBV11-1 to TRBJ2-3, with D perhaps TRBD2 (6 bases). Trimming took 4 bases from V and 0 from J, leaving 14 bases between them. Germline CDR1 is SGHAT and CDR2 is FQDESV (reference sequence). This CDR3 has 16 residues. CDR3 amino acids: CASSSLADSSTDTQYF. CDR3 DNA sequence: TGTGCCAGCAGCTCATTAGCGGATTCTAGCACAGATACGCAGTATTTT.

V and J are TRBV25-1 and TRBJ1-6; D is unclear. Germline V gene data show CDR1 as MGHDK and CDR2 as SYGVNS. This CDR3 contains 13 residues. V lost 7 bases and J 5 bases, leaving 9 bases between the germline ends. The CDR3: CASKGVHNSPLHF. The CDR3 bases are TGTGCCAGCAAGGGCGTGCATAATTCACCCCTCCACTTT.

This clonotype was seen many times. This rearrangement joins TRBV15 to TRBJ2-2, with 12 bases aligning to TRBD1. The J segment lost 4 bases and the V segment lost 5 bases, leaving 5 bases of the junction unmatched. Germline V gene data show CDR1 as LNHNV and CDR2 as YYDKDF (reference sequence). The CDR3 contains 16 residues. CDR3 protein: CATSQGQGAVTGELFF. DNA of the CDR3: TGTGCCACCAGCCAGGGACAGGGGGCTGTCACCGGGGAGCTGTTTTTT.

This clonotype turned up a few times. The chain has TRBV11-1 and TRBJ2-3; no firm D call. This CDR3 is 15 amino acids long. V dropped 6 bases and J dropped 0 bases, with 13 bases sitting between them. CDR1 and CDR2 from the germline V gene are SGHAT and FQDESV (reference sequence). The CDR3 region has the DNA TGTGCCAGCAGTTTCTTGGCTACCAGCACAGATACGCAGTATTTT. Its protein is CASSFLATSTDTQYF.

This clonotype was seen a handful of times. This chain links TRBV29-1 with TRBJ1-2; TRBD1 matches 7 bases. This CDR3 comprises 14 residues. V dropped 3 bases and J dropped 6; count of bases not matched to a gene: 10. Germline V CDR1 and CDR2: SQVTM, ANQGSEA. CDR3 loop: CSVEKQGLSDGYTF. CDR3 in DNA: TGCAGCGTTGAGAAACAGGGGCTGAGTGATGGCTACACCTTC.